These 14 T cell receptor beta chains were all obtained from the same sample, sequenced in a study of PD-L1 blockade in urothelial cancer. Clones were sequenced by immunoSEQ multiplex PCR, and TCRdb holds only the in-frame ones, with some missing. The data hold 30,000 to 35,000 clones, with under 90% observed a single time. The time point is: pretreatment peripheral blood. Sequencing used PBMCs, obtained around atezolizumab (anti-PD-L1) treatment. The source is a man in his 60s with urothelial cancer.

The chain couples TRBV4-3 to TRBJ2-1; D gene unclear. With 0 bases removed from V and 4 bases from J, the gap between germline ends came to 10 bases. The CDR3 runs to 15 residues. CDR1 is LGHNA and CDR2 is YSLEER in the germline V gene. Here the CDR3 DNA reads TGCGCCAGCAGCCAAGAAGTCGGCAGGTACAATGAGCAGTTCTTC. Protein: CASSQEVGRYNEQFF.

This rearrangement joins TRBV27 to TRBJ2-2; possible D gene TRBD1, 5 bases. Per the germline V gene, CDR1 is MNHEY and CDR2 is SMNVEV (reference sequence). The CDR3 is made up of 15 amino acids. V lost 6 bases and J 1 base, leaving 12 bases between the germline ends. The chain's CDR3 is CASSGFQGNTGELFF. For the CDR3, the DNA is TGTGCCAGCAGCGGCTTTCAGGGGAACACCGGGGAGCTGTTTTTT.

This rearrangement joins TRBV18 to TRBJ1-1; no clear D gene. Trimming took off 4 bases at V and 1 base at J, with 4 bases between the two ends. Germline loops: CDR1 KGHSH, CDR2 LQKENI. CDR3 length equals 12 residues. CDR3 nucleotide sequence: TGTGCCAGCTCACGACAGAACACTGAAGCTTTCTTT. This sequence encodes CASSRQNTEAFF.

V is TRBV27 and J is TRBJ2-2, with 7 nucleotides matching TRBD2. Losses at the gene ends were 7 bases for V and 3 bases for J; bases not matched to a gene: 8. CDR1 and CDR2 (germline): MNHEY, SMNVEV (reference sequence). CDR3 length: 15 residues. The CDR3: CASTGGLGDTGELFF. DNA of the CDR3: TGTGCCAGCACGGGAGGACTAGGGGACACCGGGGAGCTGTTTTTT.

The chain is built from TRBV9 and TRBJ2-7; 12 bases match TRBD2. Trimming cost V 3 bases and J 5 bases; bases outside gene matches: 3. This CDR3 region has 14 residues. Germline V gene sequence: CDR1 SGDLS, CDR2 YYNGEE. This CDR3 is CASSGLAGDDEQYF. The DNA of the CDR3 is TGTGCCAGCAGCGGACTAGCGGGAGACGACGAGCAGTACTTC.

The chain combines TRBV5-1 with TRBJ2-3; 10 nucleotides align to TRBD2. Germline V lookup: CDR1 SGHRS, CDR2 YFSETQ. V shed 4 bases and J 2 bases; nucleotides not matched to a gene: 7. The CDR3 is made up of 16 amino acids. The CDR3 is CASSGGTSDYTDTQYF. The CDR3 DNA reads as TGCGCCAGCAGCGGAGGGACTAGCGACTACACAGATACGCAGTATTTT.

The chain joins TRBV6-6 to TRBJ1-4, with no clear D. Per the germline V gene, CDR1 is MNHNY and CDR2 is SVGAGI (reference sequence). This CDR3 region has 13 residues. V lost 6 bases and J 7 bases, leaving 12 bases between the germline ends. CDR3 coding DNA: TGTGCCAGCAGGAACACAGAGGGTGAAAAACTGTTTTTT. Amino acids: CASRNTEGEKLFF.

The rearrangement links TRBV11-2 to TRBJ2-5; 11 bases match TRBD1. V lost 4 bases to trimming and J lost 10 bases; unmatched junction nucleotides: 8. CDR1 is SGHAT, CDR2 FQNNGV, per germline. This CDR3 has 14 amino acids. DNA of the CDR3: TGTGCCAGCAGCTCTACGGGACAGGGGGGTAACCAGTACTTC. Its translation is CASSSTGQGGNQYF.

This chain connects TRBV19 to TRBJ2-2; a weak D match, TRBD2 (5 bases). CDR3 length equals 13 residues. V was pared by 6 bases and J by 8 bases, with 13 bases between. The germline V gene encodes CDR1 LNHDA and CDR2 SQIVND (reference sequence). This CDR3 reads CASRRALAGELFF. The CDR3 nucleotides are TGTGCCAGTAGGCGGGCTCTGGCGGGGGAGCTGTTTTTT.

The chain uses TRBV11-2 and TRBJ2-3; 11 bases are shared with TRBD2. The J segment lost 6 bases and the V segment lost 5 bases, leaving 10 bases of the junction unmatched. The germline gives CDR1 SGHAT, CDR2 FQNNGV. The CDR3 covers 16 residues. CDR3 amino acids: CASSHILAGGGDTQYF. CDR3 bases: TGTGCCAGCAGCCATATTCTAGCGGGAGGAGGGGATACGCAGTATTTT.

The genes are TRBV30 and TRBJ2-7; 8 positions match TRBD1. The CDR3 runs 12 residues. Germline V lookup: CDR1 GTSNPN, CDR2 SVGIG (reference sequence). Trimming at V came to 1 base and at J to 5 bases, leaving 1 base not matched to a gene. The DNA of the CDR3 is TGTGCCTGGAGTGGACAGGGGAACGAGCAGTACTTC. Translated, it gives CAWSGQGNEQYF.

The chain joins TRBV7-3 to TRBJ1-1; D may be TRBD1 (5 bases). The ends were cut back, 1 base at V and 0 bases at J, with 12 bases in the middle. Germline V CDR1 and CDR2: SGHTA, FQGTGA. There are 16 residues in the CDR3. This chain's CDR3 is CASSLRQGGMNTEAFF. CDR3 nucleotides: TGTGCCAGCAGCTTAAGGCAGGGCGGAATGAACACTGAAGCTTTCTTT.

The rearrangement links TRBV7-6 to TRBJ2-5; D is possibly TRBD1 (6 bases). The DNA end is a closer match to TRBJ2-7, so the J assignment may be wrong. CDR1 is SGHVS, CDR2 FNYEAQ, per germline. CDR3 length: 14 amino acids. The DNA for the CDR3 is TGTGCCAGCAGTCCCCCCAGGGGCTCCTACGAGCAGTACTTC. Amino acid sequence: CASSPPRGSYEQYF.

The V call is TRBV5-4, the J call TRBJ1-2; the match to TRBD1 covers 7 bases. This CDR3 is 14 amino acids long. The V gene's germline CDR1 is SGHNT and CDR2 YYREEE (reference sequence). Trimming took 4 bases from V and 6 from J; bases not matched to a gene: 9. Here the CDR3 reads CASSQGRGLNGYTF. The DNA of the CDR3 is TGTGCCAGCAGCCAGGGAAGGGGGCTGAATGGCTACACCTTC.